The 30 T cell receptor beta chains below come from one sample, sequenced in a study of T cell responses to AZD1222 COVID-19 vaccine. Profiling relied on immunoSEQ multiplex PCR, and the TCRdb table lists in-frame clones only, not all of them. The sample holds fewer than 140,000 clones; roughly 90% are singletons and the top ten take about 4.9%. The sample in question was peripheral blood, obtained on day 0 of AZD1222 vaccination. The receptors shown here come from an adult in good health.

The genes are TRBV18 and TRBJ2-3; 8 bases map to TRBD2. This CDR3 contains 12 residues. From germline, CDR1 is KGHSH and CDR2 LQKENI. V was clipped by 8 bases and J by 6 bases; unmatched bases: 4. As DNA, the CDR3 is TGTGCCAGCCCTCCGGGAGGGGATACGCAGTATTTT. Its translation is CASPPGGDTQYF.

This clone has a single count. The chain carries TRBV27 and TRBJ2-1; 10 nucleotides agree with TRBD2. The CDR3 runs to 15 residues. Trimming removed 5 bases from V and 6 bases from J; junction bases left unmatched: 7. Looked up from germline, CDR1 is MNHEY and CDR2 is SMNVEV (reference sequence). In DNA form, the CDR3 reads TGTGCCAGCAGTACGGGGACTAGCGTCGTCAATGAGCAGTTCTTC. Translating gives CASSTGTSVVNEQFF.

The CDR3 DNA follows: TGTGCCAGCTCACCGGGACAGGGGGGTGGTAACAATCAGCCCCAGCATTTT. It specifies CASSPGQGGGNNQPQHF. The V gene is TRBV18, the J gene TRBJ1-5, with 11 bases fitting TRBD1. Germline lookup yields CDR1 KGHSH and CDR2 LQKENI. J gave up 3 bases and V 3 bases, and 7 bases lay outside the gene matches. CDR3 size: 17 residues.

The gene calls are TRBV20-1 and TRBJ2-2, with D tentatively TRBD1 (6 bases). The ends were cut back, 3 bases at V and 0 bases at J, with 14 bases in the middle. The CDR3 loop spans 16 amino acids. In germline, CDR1 is DFQATT, CDR2 SNEGSKA (reference sequence). This CDR3 is CSASRAGASNTGELFF. The CDR3 nucleotides read TGCAGTGCTAGTAGGGCAGGGGCGTCGAACACCGGGGAGCTGTTTTTT.

The CDR3 sequence is CASSDGHLYEQYF. As DNA, the CDR3 is TGCGCCAGCAGTGATGGGCACCTCTACGAGCAGTACTTC. The chain couples TRBV10-1 to TRBJ2-7; D not resolved. This CDR3 is built from 13 residues. V lost 3 bases and J 3 bases, leaving 9 bases between the germline ends. CDR1 WNHNN and CDR2 SYGVQD come from the germline V gene (reference sequence).

The CDR3 is CASSPWTGGSNGYTF. In DNA, the CDR3 is TGCGCCAGCAGCCCTTGGACAGGTGGTAGTAATGGCTACACCTTC. This chain connects TRBV5-1 to TRBJ1-2, with 7 positions matching TRBD1. V trimming: 4 bases; J trimming: 6 bases; junction bases outside the gene matches: 12. Germline V gene lookup returns CDR1 SGHRS and CDR2 YFSETQ. The CDR3 loop spans 15 amino acids.

The V gene is TRBV15, the J gene TRBJ1-5; the D is unclear. V lost 0 bases and J 7 bases, leaving 4 bases between the germline ends. This CDR3 spans 12 amino acids. CDR1 LNHNV and CDR2 YYDKDF come from the germline V gene (reference sequence). CDR3 in DNA: TGTGCCACCAGCAGAGATGGACAGCCCCAGCATTTT. Translating it yields CATSRDGQPQHF.

CDR3: CASSLDSSGTTPLHF. The CDR3 coding sequence is TGTGCCAGCAGCTTGGACTCCAGCGGTACGACACCCCTCCACTTT. The V gene is TRBV5-4, the J gene TRBJ1-6; no clear D gene. V gave up 0 bases and J gave up 11 bases, with 15 bases separating them. Germline V gene lookup returns CDR1 SGHNT and CDR2 YYREEE (reference sequence). This CDR3 contains 15 residues.

V and J are TRBV28 and TRBJ1-2; D is ambiguous. This CDR3 contains 12 residues. V lost 3 bases and J 10 bases, leaving 12 bases between the germline ends. Germline V lookup: CDR1 MDHEN, CDR2 SYDVKM. The CDR3, as DNA: TGTGCCAGCAGTTTTAGGCAGGCTTTCTACACCTTC. Residues: CASSFRQAFYTF.

This chain links TRBV28 with TRBJ2-7, with 8 bases aligning to TRBD2. J lost 3 bases, V lost 5 bases, and 12 bases had no gene match. Germline V gene data show CDR1 as MDHEN and CDR2 as SYDVKM. The CDR3 is 16 amino acids. The CDR3 sequence: CASSRFKTGGVYEQYF. The CDR3 coding sequence is TGTGCCAGCAGTCGGTTTAAAACGGGAGGGGTCTACGAGCAGTACTTC.

This clone has only one observation. J is TRBJ2-7 and V is TRBV27; 8 nucleotides line up with TRBD2. The CDR3 runs 15 residues. Germline loops: CDR1 MNHEY, CDR2 SMNVEV (reference sequence). The trim removed 5 bases at V and 3 bases at J, leaving 9 bases unmatched. CDR3 region: CASSQPGTRFYEQYF. For the CDR3, the DNA is TGTGCCAGCAGTCAGCCCGGGACTAGGTTCTACGAGCAGTACTTC.

The rearrangement uses TRBV5-5 and TRBJ1-1; D is ambiguous. Trimming pared 2 bases from V and 3 bases from J, leaving 11 bases between. CDR3 length: 14 residues. Per germline, CDR1 SGHKS and CDR2 YYEKEE (reference sequence). CDR3 DNA: TGTGCCAGCAGCTTTACACGGAGGGACACTGAAGCTTTCTTT. Its protein is CASSFTRRDTEAFF.

The V gene is TRBV6-2 or TRBV6-3, the J gene TRBJ2-2; TRBD2 matches at 14 bases. Trimming cost V 2 bases and J 11 bases; bases outside gene matches: 4. The CDR3 sequence is 15 residues long. CDR1 and CDR2 (germline): MNHEY, SVGEGT. CDR3 sequence reads: CASSYGLAGGEELFF. CDR3 in DNA: TGTGCCAGCAGTTACGGACTAGCGGGAGGCGAAGAGCTGTTTTTT.

The chain couples TRBV29-1 to TRBJ2-5, with D perhaps matching TRBD1 (6 bases). Germline V gene lookup returns CDR1 SQVTM and CDR2 ANQGSEA. The V gene lost 4 bases and the J gene lost 4 bases, with 7 bases spanning the gap. This CDR3 comprises 11 residues. DNA of the CDR3: TGCAGCGTTGGACAGGTAGAGACCCAGTACTTC. Translating gives CSVGQVETQYF.

The CDR3 region has the DNA TGCGCCAGCAGTGAGTCAGGATACCAAGAGACCCAGTACTTC. Translation gives CASSESGYQETQYF. The rearrangement links TRBV10-1 to TRBJ2-5; D not resolved. Germline CDR1 and CDR2: WNHNN and SYGVQD (reference sequence). The CDR3 runs to 14 residues. Trimming removed 0 bases at V and 0 bases at J, with 5 bases between.

The rearrangement joins TRBV29-1 to TRBJ2-1; possibly TRBD1 for D (6 bases). Germline V gene data show CDR1 as SQVTM and CDR2 as ANQGSEA. The CDR3 loop spans 13 amino acids. Trimming removed 3 bases from V and 6 bases from J, with 12 bases in between. The CDR3 region is CSVDWTEGNEQFF. The DNA of the CDR3 is TGCAGCGTTGACTGGACAGAGGGCAATGAGCAGTTCTTC.

The chain employs TRBV6-5 and TRBJ2-7; D perhaps matches TRBD1 (5 bases). V lost 6 bases and J 4 bases, leaving 10 bases between the germline ends. This CDR3 region has 12 residues. CDR1 MNHEY and CDR2 SVGAGI come from the germline V gene. Here the CDR3 reads CASSPTAYEQYF. The CDR3, as DNA: TGTGCCAGCAGCCCGACAGCTTACGAGCAGTACTTC.

The V gene is TRBV3-1 (or the pseudogene TRBV3-2), the J gene TRBJ1-1, with 8 bases identical to TRBD1. From germline, CDR1 is LGHDT and CDR2 YNNKEL (reference sequence). V dropped 6 bases and J dropped 4; count of bases not matched to a gene: 7. The CDR3 is 14 amino acids. CDR3: CASSHRTGSTEAFF. CDR3 coding DNA: TGTGCCAGCAGTCACCGGACAGGGAGCACTGAAGCTTTCTTT.

The chain joins TRBV7-2 to TRBJ2-1, with 10 bases matching TRBD2. This CDR3 has 18 amino acids. Germline CDR1 and CDR2: SGHTA and FQGNSA. With V trimmed by 0 bases and J by 4 bases, 9 bases remained unmatched. The CDR3 protein is CASSLAAVRTSGYNEQFF. The CDR3 nucleotides are TGTGCCAGCAGCTTAGCTGCCGTCCGGACTAGCGGTTACAATGAGCAGTTCTTC.

The CDR3 bases are TGTGCCAGCAGCTTAACCACGGGACAGGGGCTGTATGGCTACACCTTC. This gives the protein CASSLTTGQGLYGYTF. The V gene is TRBV7-2, the J gene TRBJ1-2; 10 bases are a match to TRBD1. The V and J ends lost 2 bases and 5 bases, in that order; junction bases with no gene match: 8. Looked up from germline, CDR1 is SGHTA and CDR2 is FQGNSA. This CDR3 region has 16 residues.

This chain uses TRBV5-4 with TRBJ1-1; D possibly corresponds to TRBD1 (5 bases). V was cut by 5 bases and J by 0 bases, with 14 bases left in between. There are 15 residues in the CDR3. The germline gives CDR1 SGHNT, CDR2 YYREEE (reference sequence). The CDR3 spells CASSLPGLLNTEAFF. The DNA for the CDR3 is TGTGCCAGCAGTTTGCCGGGACTCTTGAACACTGAAGCTTTCTTT.

The rearrangement uses TRBV5-1 and TRBJ2-2; a weak D match, TRBD2 (6 bases). Germline assignment: CDR1 SGHRS and CDR2 YFSETQ. This CDR3 has 16 amino acids. V was trimmed by 0 bases and J by 0 bases, leaving 9 bases between them. CDR3 residues: CASSLEPGANTGELFF. As DNA, the CDR3 is TGCGCCAGCAGCTTGGAGCCGGGGGCGAACACCGGGGAGCTGTTTTTT.

The rearrangement joins TRBV28 to TRBJ2-2; TRBD1 aligns across 9 bases. This CDR3 comprises 14 residues. Germline V gene sequence: CDR1 MDHEN, CDR2 SYDVKM. V shed 5 bases and J 8 bases; nucleotides not matched to a gene: 6. CDR3 in DNA: TGTGCCAGCAGTCGGGGACAGGGCTCGGGGGAGCTGTTTTTT. Translating gives CASSRGQGSGELFF.

As concerns this clone: Other DNA sequences in the same sample also yield this CDR3. The CDR3 is CASSPGYMNTEAFF. CDR3 DNA sequence: TGTGCCAGCTCACCAGGGTACATGAACACTGAAGCTTTCTTT. The chain uses TRBV18 and TRBJ1-1; D is unclear. In germline, CDR1 is KGHSH, CDR2 LQKENI. Trimming removed 2 bases from V and 0 bases from J, with 7 bases in between. The CDR3 loop spans 14 amino acids.

The chain recombines TRBV6-6 with TRBJ1-5, with a tentative D call TRBD1 (5 bases). CDR1 MNHNY and CDR2 SVGAGI come from the germline V gene (reference sequence). The CDR3 length is 14 residues. With 0 bases removed from V and 4 bases from J, the gap between germline ends came to 7 bases. As DNA, the CDR3 is TGTGCCAGCAGTTACTCAGAGGGGAATCAGCCCCAGCATTTT. The encoded protein is CASSYSEGNQPQHF.

This chain uses TRBV5-1 with TRBJ2-1; either TRBD1 or TRBD2 may supply D (5 bases each). This CDR3 has 14 residues. V was shortened by 7 bases and J by 10 bases, with 21 bases between the two germline ends. CDR1 SGHRS and CDR2 YFSETQ come from the germline V gene. The DNA of the CDR3 is TGCGCCAGCGGGGGATCTCACCCCCAAGGAGAGCAGTTCTTC. Translation gives CASGGSHPQGEQFF.

The rearrangement joins TRBV7-9 to TRBJ2-1; D might be TRBD2 (6 bases). V was pared by 6 bases and J by 0 bases, with 12 bases between. The CDR3 covers 15 residues. Germline loops: CDR1 SEHNR, CDR2 FQNEAQ (reference sequence). CDR3 amino acids: CASRPVEGSYNEQFF. The CDR3, as DNA: TGTGCCAGCAGACCCGTGGAGGGCTCCTACAATGAGCAGTTCTTC.

V is TRBV5-4 and J is TRBJ2-2; possible D gene TRBD1, 5 bases. Trimming took 2 bases from V and 3 from J, leaving 14 bases between them. Looked up from germline, CDR1 is SGHNT and CDR2 is YYREEE (reference sequence). The CDR3 runs to 16 residues. CDR3 region: CASSLGQGSYTGELFF. As DNA, the CDR3 is TGTGCCAGCAGCTTAGGCCAGGGCTCTTACACCGGGGAGCTGTTTTTT.

The J gene is TRBJ2-1, the V gene TRBV13, with 11 bases aligning to TRBD2. The CDR3 contains 16 residues. Germline values: CDR1 PRHDT, CDR2 FYEKMQ (reference sequence). Trimming cost V 5 bases and J 4 bases; bases outside gene matches: 7. The CDR3: CASSTTGLAAYNEQFF. The CDR3 DNA is TGTGCCAGCAGCACGACGGGACTAGCGGCTTACAATGAGCAGTTCTTC.

This sequence joins TRBV6-5 and TRBJ1-5; D unclear. The CDR3 is made up of 14 amino acids. V was shortened by 5 bases and J by 0 bases, with 8 bases between the two germline ends. CDR1 and CDR2 (germline): MNHEY, SVGAGI. CDR3 nucleotide sequence: TGTGCCAGCAGTAAGGGCCTTAGCAATCAGCCCCAGCATTTT. It is translated as CASSKGLSNQPQHF.